A selection of T cell receptor beta chains follows, all from one sample in a study of circulating and synovial CD4+ cells in juvenile arthritis. Sequencing used immunoSEQ multiplex PCR; TCRdb keeps in-frame clones, though not all of them. This sample has 34,000 or so clones, with about 94% found just once. Sequencing was performed on CD4+ T cells from blood. The receptors shown here come from a human donor with juvenile idiopathic arthritis. Both conserved end residues are part of each CDR3.

length | V | CDR3
19 | TRBV7-9 | CASSLLPRIDRDRTDTQYF
15 | TRBV7-9 | CASSPRGGTRNEQFF
17 | TRBV5-1 | CASGQGARVRSAGELFF
15 | TRBV14 | CASSRGAGGAYEQYF
14 | TRBV11-2 | CASSSSTNTGELFF
14 | TRBV25-1 | CASSPGTRRGEQFF
14 | TRBV19 | CASSGQAMNTEAFF
15 | TRBV6-4 | CASSGQAGGWNEQFF
13 | TRBV4-1 | CASSQEVRVPLHF
15 | TRBV2 | CASASTGLVSYEQYF
16 | TRBV4-2 | CASSSRTGRAYNEQFF
15 | TRBV5-1 | CASSRDPAGDYEQYF
14 | TRBV7-3 | CASSSGLAGGELFF
15 | TRBV10-3 | CAISGLAGNQETQYF
16 | TRBV5-4 | CASSFRLAGGAETQYF
11 | TRBV6-1 | CASSERDGYTF
14 | TRBV15 | CAITPGVYSETQYF
14 | TRBV7-2 | CASTSARSPFEQYF
13 | TRBV7-3 | CASSIKQGSEQYF
16 | TRBV7-9 | CASSLSSGARHYGYTF
15 | TRBV19 | CASSPGAGTFYEQYF
17 | TRBV9 | CASSVGLSQSSYNEQFF
14 | TRBV5-4 | CASSLGTAQETQYF
15 | TRBV7-2 | CASSFSLGGSYEQYF
13 | TRBV6-6 | CASSSRTGNGYTF
15 | TRBV5-6 | CASSLRRTGNSPLHF
16 | TRBV5-1 | CASSLAGGLSTDTQYF
17 | TRBV4-3 | CASSDRSYSSGANVLTF
15 | TRBV5-4 | CASSNSRGRNYGYTF